These 9 T cell receptor beta chains were all obtained from the same sample, sequenced in a study of tumor and adjacent non-tumor tissue in lung cancer (dated by TCRdb to 2017 to 2018). Libraries were constructed by multiplex PCR. The sequencer listed for this sample is Illumina HiSeq 2500. TCRbeta libraries were constructed through three rounds of nested PCR with primers (Table S4) according to protocols adapted from ARM-PCR. TCRdb reprocessing: public reads trimmed at Q25 with fastp, clones called with MiXCR, in-frame beta chains kept. Here each entry gathers all rows of one CDR3 protein and keeps the most common genes and DNA. This sample holds 70,000 to 95,000 distinct CDR3 sequences; just over 75% were observed only once. Together, the top ten hold around 40% of the sample. Bulk unsorted tissue served as the source for RNA extraction, and RNA quality was assessed using a NanoDrop ND-1000 and an Agilent 2100. Normal lung samples were distant non-tumor tissue taken more than 3 cm from the tumor edge.

Sequenced sample: distant non-tumor lung tissue. Receptors were obtained from a man aged 65 to 85 with non-small cell lung cancer.

As for this clonotype: One end of the junction is discordant with germline, which a read error may explain. The CDR3: CASTLMYRGGDTKAFF. CDR3 coding DNA: TGTGCCAGCACCCTGATGTATAGGGGGGGGGACACTAAAGCTTTCTTT. The V gene is TRBV5-6, the J gene TRBJ1-1, with D possibly TRBD1 on 6 matching bases. The CDR3 loop spans 16 amino acids. CDR1 and CDR2 from the germline V gene are SGHDT and YYEEEE.

Only a few counts were recorded for this clonotype. Being one base from a much bigger clone, this may be a read error. This chain's CDR3 is CASSNRPYTGELFF. DNA of the CDR3: TGTGCCAGCAGTAACAGGCCTTACACCGGGGAGCTGTTTTTT. The chain recombines TRBV6-1 with TRBJ2-2; possibly TRBD1 for D (5 bases). Trimming stripped 5 bases from V and 3 bases from J, with 10 bases between. The CDR3 is 14 residues long. CDR1 is MNHNS, CDR2 SASEGT, per germline.

A remark on this clonotype: One end of the junction varies from germline; a read error may be responsible. V gene TRBV6-5 combines with J gene TRBJ1-1; D is unresolved. Germline V gene data show CDR1 as MNHEY and CDR2 as SVGAGI. The length of the CDR3 is 14 residues. For the CDR3, the DNA is TGTGCCAGCAGTTACTCCCGGGGAAGCACTGAAGTTATCTTT. The encoded protein is CASSYSRGSTEVIF.

Turning to this clonotype: It is likely a read error, because the conserved phenylalanine at the end of the CDR3 is missing. V gene TRBV11-2 combines with J gene TRBJ2-3, with 7 bases that match TRBD1. Germline lookup yields CDR1 SGHAT and CDR2 FQNNGV. This CDR3 has 14 amino acids. CDR3 DNA sequence: TGTGGCAGCAGCTTACAGGGGTTCTCAGATACGCAGTATTTG. The encoded protein is CGSSLQGFSDTQYL.

Turning to this clonotype: The junction differs from germline at one of its ends, possibly a read error. The chain uses TRBV10-1 and TRBJ1-2, with 12 bases aligning to TRBD1. Germline V CDR1 and CDR2: WNHNN, SYGVQD (reference sequence). The CDR3 is 14 amino acids. The CDR3 DNA is TGCACAAGCAGTCCCGGGACAGGGGGCGAAGGCTACATCTTC. It is translated as CTSSPGTGGEGYIF.

A note on this clonotype: The CDR3 carries no conserved terminal phenylalanine or tryptophan, so it likely arises from a read error. The chain joins TRBV29-1 to TRBJ2-5, with 10 bases fitting TRBD2. The germline gives CDR1 SQVTM, CDR2 ANQGSEA. The V gene end was trimmed by 5 bases and the J gene end by 4 bases; junction bases not matched to a gene: 7. This CDR3 contains 14 residues. CDR3 sequence (DNA): TGCAGCGTTAGTGGACTAGCGGTGGGAGAGACCCAGTACGTC. Protein product: CSVSGLAVGETQYV.

As to this clonotype: Because it lacks the conserved phenylalanine or tryptophan at the end, this CDR3 is likely a read error. The chain employs TRBV10-3 and TRBJ2-7, with D perhaps TRBD1 (5 bases). Between the trimmed V and J ends, which lost 4 bases and 10 bases, there was a span of 17 bases. CDR3 size: 13 residues. Germline V CDR1 and CDR2: ENHRY, SYGVKD. Here the CDR3 DNA reads TGTGCCATCAGTGGGCAGGGTCAGGACAAACAGTACTTA. Amino acid sequence: CAISGQGQDKQYL.

Comment on this clonotype: Because the CDR3's place on the DNA is in doubt, the DNA is left out and the CDR3 is given as listed by TCRdb. This sequence joins TRBV6-5 and TRBJ2-3; TRBD2 was called by the table and not checked on the DNA. The CDR3 region is 14 residues in length, termini included. CDR1 is MNHEY, CDR2 SVGAGI, per germline. The CDR3: CTSSFGSGTDTKYF.

For this clonotype: Germline and junction disagree at one end, which may indicate a read error. The chain uses TRBV6-2 or TRBV6-3 and TRBJ2-7; D is unclear. The germline gives CDR1 MNHEY, CDR2 SVGEGT. This CDR3 is 15 amino acids long. CDR3 in amino acids: CASSRHQASSYEQYF. The CDR3 nucleotides read TGTGCCAGCAGCCGCCACCAAGCAAGCTCCTATGAGCAGTATTTC.